Following are 18 T cell receptor beta chains from one sample sequenced in a study of blood T cells in healthy people across ages (dated by TCRdb to 2015 to 2017). Library method: 5' RACE. The sequencing machine was an Illumina HiSeq 2500. A second about 7 to 12 cycle PCR used a sample-barcoded 5' primer and a J-beta primer mix. TCRdb redid the processing of the public reads, applying fastp at Q25 and MiXCR, and retained in-frame beta chains. Each entry is one CDR3 protein sequence, shown with its most common DNA and genes. The sample includes roughly 800,000 distinct CDR3 sequences, with roughly 25% observed a single time. 3% of the sample rests with the top ten. Separately, the same data were catalogued under a study of T cells of mothers and their children.

The sample consisted of blood. The source of these receptors is a boy younger than 18 in good health.

This clonotype has a handful of counts. The chain combines TRBV5-1 with TRBJ1-6; D may be TRBD1 (5 bases). V was clipped by 0 bases and J by 8 bases, with 12 bases between them. The CDR3 consists of 15 residues. Germline CDR1 reads SGHRS; CDR2 reads YFSETQ. CDR3 sequence: CASSLGGPEDSPLHF. The DNA of the CDR3 is TGCGCCAGCAGCTTGGGGGGACCCGAAGATTCACCCCTCCACTTT.

Only a few counts were recorded for this clonotype. The chain uses TRBV11-2 and TRBJ2-5, with TRBD2 as a possible D gene (6 bases). This CDR3 has 17 residues. Trimming removed 0 bases from V and 7 bases from J, with 21 bases in between. In germline, CDR1 is SGHAT, CDR2 FQNNGV. The CDR3 reads CASSLDRTQVQGGTQYF. The CDR3, as DNA: TGTGCCAGCAGCTTAGATAGGACACAGGTCCAGGGAGGGACCCAGTACTTC.

The chain has TRBV5-6 and TRBJ2-3; no reliable D call. The CDR3 extends over 13 amino acids. Trimming took 0 bases from V and 5 from J, leaving 7 bases between them. The germline V gene has CDR1 SGHDT and CDR2 YYEEEE. The CDR3 coding sequence is TGTGCCAGCAGCTTGGTTATGGGAGATACGCAGTATTTT. The encoded protein is CASSLVMGDTQYF.

This clonotype was seen a few times. The chain couples TRBV29-1 to TRBJ1-4, with D perhaps TRBD1 (5 bases). The CDR3 extends over 12 amino acids. In germline, CDR1 is SQVTM, CDR2 ANQGSEA. Trimming pared 7 bases from V and 6 bases from J, leaving 12 bases between. CDR3 DNA: TGCAGCGCAGGGCCCAAGGATGAAAAACTGTTTTTT. Protein product: CSAGPKDEKLFF.

In its sample, this clonotype was seen a few times. The chain has TRBV5-1 and TRBJ1-4; tentative D call: TRBD1 (5 bases). The CDR3 runs to 12 residues. Trimming stripped 4 bases from V and 12 bases from J, with 13 bases between. The germline V gene encodes CDR1 SGHRS and CDR2 YFSETQ. Here the CDR3 DNA reads TGCGCCAGCAGCCGGGAAAGAGGGGAACTGTTTTTT. It translates to CASSRERGELFF.

V gene TRBV6-6 combines with J gene TRBJ2-3; 8 positions match TRBD2. Germline-derived CDR1 and CDR2 are MNHNY and SVGAGI (reference sequence). CDR3 length: 15 residues. V was clipped by 6 bases and J by 5 bases; unmatched bases: 10. CDR3 sequence: CASSSPGGEGDTQYF. Written as DNA, the CDR3 is TGTGCCAGCAGCTCCCCCGGGGGGGAAGGAGATACGCAGTATTTT.

In its sample, this clonotype was seen a few times. The genes are TRBV30 and TRBJ1-3, with D uncertain. CDR1 is GTSNPN and CDR2 is SVGIG in the germline V gene (reference sequence). The ends were cut back, 5 bases at V and 3 bases at J, with 8 bases in the middle. The CDR3 loop spans 12 amino acids. Written as DNA, the CDR3 is TGTGCCTGGGCGGCAGGTGGAAACACCATATATTTT. Encoded protein: CAWAAGGNTIYF.

CDR3 protein: CASSSATGEEETQYF. In nucleotides, the CDR3 is TGCGCCAGCAGCTCTGCGACAGGGGAGGAGGAGACCCAGTACTTC. The chain uses TRBV5-1 and TRBJ2-5; TRBD1 agrees at 8 bases. Germline V CDR1 and CDR2: SGHRS, YFSETQ. J gave up 5 bases and V 3 bases, and 9 bases lay outside the gene matches. This CDR3 is 15 amino acids long.

V and J are TRBV3-1 and TRBJ2-1, with no clear D. The CDR3 is made up of 12 amino acids. Germline V CDR1 and CDR2: LGHDT, YNNKEL (reference sequence). V dropped 6 bases and J dropped 8 bases, with 11 bases sitting between them. CDR3 amino acids: CASSYGPDEQFF. Written as DNA, the CDR3 is TGTGCCAGCAGTTACGGACCGGATGAGCAGTTCTTC.

This clonotype was detected a few times. The J gene is TRBJ1-1, the V gene TRBV29-1; TRBD1 matches at 7 bases. V was clipped by 5 bases and J by 7 bases; unmatched bases: 10. The germline V gene has CDR1 SQVTM and CDR2 ANQGSEA. This CDR3 has 13 residues. In DNA form, the CDR3 reads TGCAGCGTTTCTTTCACAGGGGAGGGTGAAGCTTTCTTT. Translating it yields CSVSFTGEGEAFF. Combining the CDR3 with reference TRBV29-1 and TRBJ1-1 gives the whole variable domain SAVISQKPSRDICQRGTSLTIQCQVDSQVTMMFWYRQQPGQSLTLIATANQGSEATYESGFVIDKFPISRPNLTFSTLTVSNMSPEDSSIYLCSVSFTGEGEAFFGQGTRLTVV.

The rearrangement uses TRBV9 and TRBJ2-3; TRBD1 matches at 8 bases. Germline V gives CDR1 SGDLS, CDR2 YYNGEE. Trimming took 0 bases from V and 7 from J; bases not matched to a gene: 19. The CDR3 extends over 19 amino acids. Here the CDR3 reads CASSVVVTTGTGVPNTQYF. In DNA form, the CDR3 reads TGTGCCAGCAGCGTAGTAGTCACAACCGGGACAGGAGTACCGAATACGCAGTATTTT.

V usage is TRBV20-1 and J usage is TRBJ1-1; D not certain. The germline V and J ends were trimmed by 3 bases and 5 bases, with 10 bases remaining between them. The CDR3 has 12 amino acids. Germline-derived CDR1 and CDR2 are DFQATT and SNEGSKA (reference sequence). CDR3 region: CSASRVKTEAFF. The CDR3, as DNA: TGCAGTGCTAGTCGGGTAAAGACTGAAGCTTTCTTT.

The chain joins TRBV28 to TRBJ1-5; 9 nucleotides line up with TRBD1. V dropped 4 bases and J dropped 5; count of bases not matched to a gene: 6. The germline V gene has CDR1 MDHEN and CDR2 SYDVKM. The CDR3 contains 15 residues. The DNA of the CDR3 is TGTGCCAGCAGTTCTACACAGGGGGCGCATCAGCCCCAGCATTTT. As protein: CASSSTQGAHQPQHF. Full variable domain (rest looked up from reference TRBV28 and TRBJ1-5): DVKVTQSSRYLVKRTGEKVFLECVQDMDHENMFWYRQDPGLGLRLIYFSYDVKMKEKGDIPEGYSVSREKKERFSLILESASTNQTSMYLCASSSTQGAHQPQHFGDGTRLSIL.

This clonotype was observed a handful of times. The chain links TRBV24-1 to TRBJ2-7, with 7 nucleotides matching TRBD2. The germline V gene has CDR1 KGHDR and CDR2 SFDVKD. This CDR3 has 15 amino acids. The ends lost 3 bases at V and 1 base at J; junction bases unmatched: 5. As DNA, the CDR3 is TGTGCCACCAGTGATACTACTAGCGAGTCCTACGAGCAGTACTTC. Protein sequence: CATSDTTSESYEQYF.

This clonotype has more than one count but fewer than ten. This chain uses TRBV28 with TRBJ2-6; 9 bases are shared with TRBD1. Germline lookup yields CDR1 MDHEN and CDR2 SYDVKM. There are 15 residues in the CDR3. V was clipped by 5 bases and J by 11 bases; unmatched bases: 10. The CDR3 protein is CASSKDRGGADVLTF. The DNA of the CDR3 is TGTGCCAGCAGTAAGGACAGGGGTGGGGCGGACGTCCTGACTTTC.

This chain links TRBV29-1 with TRBJ1-2; tentative D call: TRBD1 (5 bases). Germline lookup yields CDR1 SQVTM and CDR2 ANQGSEA. The CDR3 spans 15 residues. V gave up 1 base and J gave up 3 bases, with 15 bases separating them. The CDR3 protein is CSVEVGGRGDYGYTF. CDR3 in DNA: TGCAGCGTTGAAGTGGGGGGTCGGGGGGACTATGGCTACACCTTC.

In the case of this clonotype: The CDR3 does not end in the conserved phenylalanine or tryptophan, so this is likely a read error. The chain joins TRBV5-1 to TRBJ2-7; 13 positions agree with TRBD2. The V and J ends lost 4 bases and 0 bases, in that order; junction bases with no gene match: 7. The CDR3 sequence is 17 residues long. The germline V gene has CDR1 SGHRS and CDR2 YFSETQ. The CDR3 nucleotides are TGCGCCAGCAGCCCGGGACTAGCGGGGACACCCTCCTACGAGCAGTACTCC. This codes for CASSPGLAGTPSYEQYS.

The rearrangement joins TRBV20-1 to TRBJ2-1; D not resolved. The V end lost 0 bases, the J end lost 6 bases, and 15 bases lay between the germline ends. The germline V gene has CDR1 DFQATT and CDR2 SNEGSKA (reference sequence). The CDR3 contains 15 residues. The CDR3 region has the DNA TGCAGTGCTAGAGATCCACAGCTCACAATCAATGAGCAGTTCTTC. Its translation is CSARDPQLTINEQFF.